This T cell receptor (beta chain) was sequenced during a study of T cells in Graves' hyperthyroidism and ophthalmopathy. Across the whole study: Initial diagnosis, before any treatment, was when peripheral blood was collected.

Authors of the study amplified TCR beta CDR3 regions from RNA transcripts. During a first-round RT-PCR of the TCR CDR3, the HTBI primer set was used. Each CDR3 protein is one row after TCRdb ran MiXCR on the multiplex PCR reads. The sample contains about 34,000 distinct CDR3 sequences, approximately 52% of which appear only once. Findings of the study overall: Progression to ophthalmopathy was predicted a median of approximately seven months early.

The diagnoses drew upon clinical symptoms, serum thyroxine and TRAb, thyroid ultrasound and orbital computed tomography. PBMCs stemmed from around 10 ml fresh peripheral blood. There are 14 residues in the CDR3. With 6 bases clipped from V and 0 bases from J, the junction kept 7 bases outside the gene matches. The germline V gene encodes CDR1 DFQATT and CDR2 SNEGSKA (reference sequence). This clonotype was picked up many times. The antigen is unknown. This receptor was obtained from a woman aged 40 to 50 with Graves' ophthalmopathy. The specimen sequenced was blood. The V call is TRBV20-1, the J call TRBJ1-1, with 7 bases identical to TRBD1. The CDR3 reads CSATGTEMNTEAFF. CDR3 DNA: TGCAGTGCCACCGGGACAGAGATGAACACTGAAGCTTTCTTT.